Given below is one TCR beta chain in context. Sequencing used immunoSEQ multiplex PCR; TCRdb keeps in-frame clones, though not all of them. This sample has about 2 million clones, with about 95% found just once. Naive CD8 cells, CD45RO-negative and positively selected for CCR7, excluded terminally differentiated effector memory CD45RA+ cells. The data belong to a study of shared clonotypes between healthy human individuals. The J segment lost 3 bases and the V segment lost 3 bases, leaving 9 bases of the junction unmatched. CDR1 is SNHLY, CDR2 FYNNEI, per germline. There are 16 residues in the CDR3. This sequence joins TRBV2 and TRBJ1-2; 8 positions agree with TRBD1. This sequence was found in a man aged 18 to 35 in good health. The material sequenced was naive CD8+ T cells sorted from blood. DNA for the CDR3: TGTGCCAGCAGTGACCCCGCCAGGGGGCTGGACTATGGCTACACCTTC. Its protein is CASSDPARGLDYGYTF.